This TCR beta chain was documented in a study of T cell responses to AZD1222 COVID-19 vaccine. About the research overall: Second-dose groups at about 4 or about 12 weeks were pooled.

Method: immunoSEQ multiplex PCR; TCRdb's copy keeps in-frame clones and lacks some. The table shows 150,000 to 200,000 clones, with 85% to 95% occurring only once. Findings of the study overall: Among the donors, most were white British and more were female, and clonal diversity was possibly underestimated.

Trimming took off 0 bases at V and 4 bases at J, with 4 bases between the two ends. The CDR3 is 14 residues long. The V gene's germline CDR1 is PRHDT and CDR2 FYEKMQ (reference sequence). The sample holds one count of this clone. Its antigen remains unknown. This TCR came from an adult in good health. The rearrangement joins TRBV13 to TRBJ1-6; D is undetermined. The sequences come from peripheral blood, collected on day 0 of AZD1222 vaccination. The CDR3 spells CASSLGNYNSPLHF. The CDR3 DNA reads TGTGCCAGCAGCTTAGGCAATTATAATTCACCCCTCCACTTT.